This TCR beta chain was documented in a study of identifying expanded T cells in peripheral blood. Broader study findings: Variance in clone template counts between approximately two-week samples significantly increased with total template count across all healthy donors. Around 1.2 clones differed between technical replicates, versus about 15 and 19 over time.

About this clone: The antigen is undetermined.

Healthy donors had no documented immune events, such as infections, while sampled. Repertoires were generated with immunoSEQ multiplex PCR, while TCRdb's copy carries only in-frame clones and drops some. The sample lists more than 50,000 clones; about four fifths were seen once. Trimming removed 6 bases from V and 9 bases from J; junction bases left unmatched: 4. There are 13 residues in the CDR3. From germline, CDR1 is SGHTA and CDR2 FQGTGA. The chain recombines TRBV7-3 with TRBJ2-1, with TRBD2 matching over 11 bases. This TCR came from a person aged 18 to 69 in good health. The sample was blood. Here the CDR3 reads CASSTSGGFEQFF. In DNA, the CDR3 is TGTGCCAGCAGTACTAGCGGGGGTTTTGAGCAGTTCTTC.